This record concerns one T cell receptor (beta chain) sequence. RNA transcripts provided the source from which TCR beta CDR3 regions were amplified. HTBI primers drove first-round RT-PCR of the TCR CDR3. One entry per CDR3 protein, called by TCRdb with MiXCR from the multiplex PCR reads. The sample has roughly 840,000 distinct CDR3 sequences; over 35% are singletons. The sample belongs to a study of T cells in Graves' hyperthyroidism and ophthalmopathy. The CDR3 is 17 amino acids. Trimming removed 7 bases from V and 4 bases from J; junction bases left unmatched: 17. Germline CDR1 and CDR2: LNHDA and SQIVND (reference sequence).

The chain is built from TRBV19 and TRBJ1-1; 8 nucleotides match TRBD1. Sequencing was performed on blood. This clonotype originated in a young man with Graves' hyperthyroidism. CDR3 residues: CASKSRQTGVYATEAFF. CDR3 sequence (DNA): TGTGCCAGTAAATCGAGGCAGACAGGGGTCTATGCCACTGAAGCTTTCTTT.